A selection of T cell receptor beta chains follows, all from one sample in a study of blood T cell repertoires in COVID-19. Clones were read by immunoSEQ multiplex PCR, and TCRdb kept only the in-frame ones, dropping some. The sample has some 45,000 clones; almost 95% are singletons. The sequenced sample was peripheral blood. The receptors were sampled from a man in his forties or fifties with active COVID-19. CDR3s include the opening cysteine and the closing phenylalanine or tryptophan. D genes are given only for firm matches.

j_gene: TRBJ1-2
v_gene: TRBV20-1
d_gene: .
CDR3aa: CSASLSLAGAAGTF

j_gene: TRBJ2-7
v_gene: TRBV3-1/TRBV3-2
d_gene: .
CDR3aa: CASRKGGGSGYEQYF

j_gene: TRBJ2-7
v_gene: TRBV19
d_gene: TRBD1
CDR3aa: CASVAPGQTGEQYF

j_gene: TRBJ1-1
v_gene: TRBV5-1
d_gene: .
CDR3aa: CASSLEGWGATEAFF

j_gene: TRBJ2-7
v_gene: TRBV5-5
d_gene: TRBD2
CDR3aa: CASSLSGGPTYEQYF

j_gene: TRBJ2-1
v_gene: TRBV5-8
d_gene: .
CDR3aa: CASSLSGRNLYNEQFF

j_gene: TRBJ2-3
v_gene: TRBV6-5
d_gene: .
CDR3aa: CASITGTDTQYF

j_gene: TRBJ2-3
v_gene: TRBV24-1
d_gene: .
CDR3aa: CATSQGSDTQYF

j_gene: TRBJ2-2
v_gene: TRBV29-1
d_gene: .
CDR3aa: CSVTGTNTGELFF

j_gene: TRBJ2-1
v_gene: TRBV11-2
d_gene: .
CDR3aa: CASSFMVLGYNEQFF

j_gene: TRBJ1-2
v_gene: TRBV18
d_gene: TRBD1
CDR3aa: CASSLPGQDGWGYTF

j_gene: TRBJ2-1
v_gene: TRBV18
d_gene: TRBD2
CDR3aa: CASSPSGGGEQFF

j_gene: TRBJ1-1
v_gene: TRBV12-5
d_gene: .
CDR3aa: CASGRDSSTEAFF

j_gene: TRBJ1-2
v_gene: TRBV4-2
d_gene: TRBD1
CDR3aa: CASSQGQGAFGYTF

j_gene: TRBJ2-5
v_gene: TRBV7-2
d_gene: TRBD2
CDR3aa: CASRRTSGRASETQYF

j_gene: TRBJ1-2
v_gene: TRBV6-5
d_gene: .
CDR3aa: CASKPGQGAGYTF

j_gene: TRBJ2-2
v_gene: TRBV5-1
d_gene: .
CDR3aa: CASSSGLRGTGELFF

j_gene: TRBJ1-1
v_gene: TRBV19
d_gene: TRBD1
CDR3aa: CASSSPGQGPRAFF

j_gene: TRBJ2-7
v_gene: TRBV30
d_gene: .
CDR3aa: CAWSMSGYEQYF

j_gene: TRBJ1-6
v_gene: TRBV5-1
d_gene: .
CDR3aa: CASSLDSLSPLHF

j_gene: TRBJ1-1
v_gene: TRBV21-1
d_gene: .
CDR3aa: CASSKASGRVTEAFF

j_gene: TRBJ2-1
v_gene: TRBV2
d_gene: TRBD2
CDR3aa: CASFGTGGDNEQFF

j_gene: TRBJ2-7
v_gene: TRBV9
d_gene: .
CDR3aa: CASTVGGEESYEQYF

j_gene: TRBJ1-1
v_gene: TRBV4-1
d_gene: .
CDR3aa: CASSQDPNTEAFF

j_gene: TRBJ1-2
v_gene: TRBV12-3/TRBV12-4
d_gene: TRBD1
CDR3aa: CASSPTGIYGYTF

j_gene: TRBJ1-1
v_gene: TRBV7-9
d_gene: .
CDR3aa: CASSLDRVAFF

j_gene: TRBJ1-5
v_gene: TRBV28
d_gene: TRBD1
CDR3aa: CASRYRGGQPQHF

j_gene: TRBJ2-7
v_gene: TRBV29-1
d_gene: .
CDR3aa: CSVELPDNPFYNEQYF

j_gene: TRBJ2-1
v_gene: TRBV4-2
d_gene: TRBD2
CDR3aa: CASSQDWEVAGEENEQFF

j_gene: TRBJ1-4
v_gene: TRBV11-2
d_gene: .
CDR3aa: CASSLGGGSGEKLFF

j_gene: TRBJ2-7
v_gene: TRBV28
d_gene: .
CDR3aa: CASSYSSYEQYF

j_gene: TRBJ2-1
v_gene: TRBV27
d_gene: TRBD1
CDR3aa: CASSSDRAWNEQFF

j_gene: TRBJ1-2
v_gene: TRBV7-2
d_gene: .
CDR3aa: CASSYGRAAGYTF

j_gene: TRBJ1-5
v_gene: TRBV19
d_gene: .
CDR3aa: CASSMRAGGRGSNQPQHF

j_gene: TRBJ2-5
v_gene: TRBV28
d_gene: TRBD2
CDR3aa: CASSWGGQETQYF

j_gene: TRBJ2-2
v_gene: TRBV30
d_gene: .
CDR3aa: CAWSAGTLTGELFF

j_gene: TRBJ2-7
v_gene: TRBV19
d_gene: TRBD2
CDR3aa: CASSTGTSGIYEQYF

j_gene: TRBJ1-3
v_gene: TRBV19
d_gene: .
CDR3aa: CASGNDRSLSGNTIYF

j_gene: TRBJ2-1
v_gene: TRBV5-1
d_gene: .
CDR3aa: CASSLERPSYNEQFF

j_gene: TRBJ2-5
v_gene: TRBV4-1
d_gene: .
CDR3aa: CASSQGEEDQETQYF

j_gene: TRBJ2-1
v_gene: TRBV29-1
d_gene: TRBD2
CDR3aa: CSGGGEREALLYNEQFF

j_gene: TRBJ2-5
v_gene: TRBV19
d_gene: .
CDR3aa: CASSISQGGTETQYF

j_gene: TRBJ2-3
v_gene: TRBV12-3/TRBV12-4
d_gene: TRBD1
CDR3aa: CASRRPGTDTQYF

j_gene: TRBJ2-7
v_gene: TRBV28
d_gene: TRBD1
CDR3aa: CASSLGQVGEQYF

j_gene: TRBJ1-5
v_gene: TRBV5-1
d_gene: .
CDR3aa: CASREGGNQPQHF

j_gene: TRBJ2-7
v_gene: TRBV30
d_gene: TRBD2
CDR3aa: CAWSVYTSGSEQYF

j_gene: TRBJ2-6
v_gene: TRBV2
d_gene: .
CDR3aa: CASVLPGLSSGANVLTF

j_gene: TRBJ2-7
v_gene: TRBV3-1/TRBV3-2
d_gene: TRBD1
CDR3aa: CASSQGRQGAEQYF

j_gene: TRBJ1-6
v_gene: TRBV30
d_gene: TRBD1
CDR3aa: CAWGGQGSSPLHF

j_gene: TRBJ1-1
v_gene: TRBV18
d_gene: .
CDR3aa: CASSPRQGNLNTEAFF